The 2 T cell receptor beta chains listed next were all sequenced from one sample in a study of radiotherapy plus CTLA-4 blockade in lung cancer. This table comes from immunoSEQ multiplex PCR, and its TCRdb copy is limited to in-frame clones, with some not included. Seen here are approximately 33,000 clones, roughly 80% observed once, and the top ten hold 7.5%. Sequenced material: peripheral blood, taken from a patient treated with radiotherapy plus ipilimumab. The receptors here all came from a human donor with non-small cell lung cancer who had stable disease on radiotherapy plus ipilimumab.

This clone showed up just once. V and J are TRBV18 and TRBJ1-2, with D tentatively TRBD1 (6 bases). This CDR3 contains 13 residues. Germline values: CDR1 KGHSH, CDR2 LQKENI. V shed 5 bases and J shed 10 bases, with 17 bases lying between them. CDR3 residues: CASSSSAGAHYTF. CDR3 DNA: TGTGCCAGCTCATCCTCCGCAGGGGCTCACTACACCTTC.

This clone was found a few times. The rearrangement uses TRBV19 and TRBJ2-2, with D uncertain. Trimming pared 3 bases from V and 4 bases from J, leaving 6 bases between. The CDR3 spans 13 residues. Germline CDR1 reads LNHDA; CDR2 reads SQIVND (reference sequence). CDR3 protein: CASSIGGTGELFF. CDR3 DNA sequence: TGTGCCAGTAGTATCGGCGGCACCGGGGAGCTGTTTTTT.